The 10 T cell receptor beta chains given below trace back to one sample, sequenced in a study of cytomegalovirus exposure and HLA in healthy donors. PCR involved 60 Vbeta and 13 Jbeta primers. Profiling relied on immunoSEQ multiplex PCR, and the TCRdb table lists in-frame clones only, not all of them. This table has around 40,000 clones, 87% appearing once. Sample: PBMCs. These TCRs come from a woman in her forties in good health and CMV-seropositive.

The CDR3 sequence is CASSPGQTYYNEQFF. The DNA for the CDR3 is TGTGCCAGCAGTCCGGGACAGACCTACTACAATGAGCAGTTCTTC. The rearrangement joins TRBV2 to TRBJ2-1, with TRBD1 matching 7 bases. Germline V CDR1 and CDR2: SNHLY, FYNNEI. Trimming at V came to 5 bases and at J to 3 bases, leaving 7 bases not matched to a gene. The length of the CDR3 is 15 residues.

J is TRBJ2-5 and V is TRBV27; weak D call: TRBD2 (6 bases). The CDR3 runs 15 residues. CDR1 and CDR2 (germline): MNHEY, SMNVEV (reference sequence). V lost 8 bases and J 1 base, leaving 17 bases between the germline ends. The CDR3 spells CASRRVTGTQETQYF. CDR3 coding DNA: TGTGCCAGCCGGAGGGTAACCGGGACCCAAGAGACCCAGTACTTC.

The chain has TRBV28 and TRBJ1-5; the D gene is possibly TRBD1 (5 bases). The CDR3 length is 12 residues. The V end was cut by 4 bases, the J end by 11 bases, with 12 bases between. Per germline, CDR1 MDHEN and CDR2 SYDVKM. The CDR3 region has the DNA TGTGCCAGCAGTTGGCTCAGGGCAGCCCAGCATTTT. Residues: CASSWLRAAQHF.

The rearrangement uses TRBV5-1 and TRBJ1-5; 7 positions agree with TRBD1. There are 13 residues in the CDR3. Germline values: CDR1 SGHRS, CDR2 YFSETQ. Losses at the gene ends were 1 base for V and 6 bases for J; bases not matched to a gene: 1. DNA for the CDR3: TGCGCCAGCAGCTTGAACAGGGGTCAGCCCCAGCATTTT. Residues: CASSLNRGQPQHF.

This clone showed up just a few times. The rearrangement links TRBV13 to TRBJ1-3; 8 bases map to TRBD1. V lost 5 bases and J lost 3; bases outside the gene matches: 3. Germline-derived CDR1 and CDR2 are PRHDT and FYEKMQ (reference sequence). This CDR3 contains 14 residues. CDR3 coding DNA: TGTGCCAGCAGCAAGGGGACAGGTGGAAACACCATATATTTT. Protein sequence: CASSKGTGGNTIYF.

The rearrangement joins TRBV19 to TRBJ1-1; D is uncertain. The CDR3 consists of 14 residues. The V and J ends lost 1 base and 2 bases respectively, with 8 bases between them. Germline V lookup: CDR1 LNHDA, CDR2 SQIVND (reference sequence). The CDR3 DNA reads as TGTGCCAGTAGTATAGGAGACATTAACACTGAAGCTTTCTTT. Its protein product is CASSIGDINTEAFF. The complete variable domain, with remaining parts taken from reference TRBV19 and TRBJ1-1, reads DGGITQSPKYLFRKEGQNVTLSCEQNLNHDAMYWYRQDPGQGLRLIYYSQIVNDFQKGDIAEGYSVSREKKESFPLTVTSAQKNPTAFYLCASSIGDINTEAFFGQGTRLTVV.

This clone has a single count. The J gene is TRBJ2-5, the V gene TRBV2; D unresolved. CDR1 SNHLY and CDR2 FYNNEI come from the germline V gene. Trimming removed 6 bases from V and 4 bases from J, with 12 bases in between. The CDR3 has 13 amino acids. CDR3 loop: CASSVLFSETQYF. CDR3 nucleotides: TGTGCCAGCAGCGTCCTATTTTCAGAGACCCAGTACTTC.

CDR3 in amino acids: CASSQDRVGELFF. CDR3 nucleotide sequence: TGTGCCAGCAGCCAAGATCGTGTCGGGGAGCTGTTTTTT. The chain couples TRBV4-2 to TRBJ2-2; D is undetermined. V lost 0 bases and J 7 bases, leaving 6 bases between the germline ends. From germline, CDR1 is LGHNA and CDR2 YNFKEQ. The CDR3 is made up of 13 amino acids.

V and J are TRBV2 and TRBJ2-1; weak D call: TRBD2 (7 bases). The CDR3 has 15 residues. Trimming stripped 4 bases from V and 8 bases from J, with 18 bases between. Germline V lookup: CDR1 SNHLY, CDR2 FYNNEI. CDR3 protein: CASSGGRELDDEQFF. The CDR3 DNA reads as TGTGCCAGCAGTGGGGGGCGGGAGTTGGATGATGAGCAGTTCTTC. The full variable domain, its missing parts supplied by reference TRBV2 and TRBJ2-1, is EPEVTQTPSHQVTQMGQEVILRCVPISNHLYFYWYRQILGQKVEFLVSFYNNEISEKSEIFDDQFSVERPDGSNFTLKIRSTKLEDSAMYFCASSGGRELDDEQFFGPGTRLTVL.

This clone was found once. The J gene is TRBJ2-7, the V gene TRBV5-1; 7 positions agree with TRBD2. This CDR3 has 13 residues. J gave up 5 bases and V 0 bases, and 2 bases lay outside the gene matches. Germline V gene data show CDR1 as SGHRS and CDR2 as YFSETQ. The DNA of the CDR3 is TGCGCCAGCAGCTTGGAGGGAGGGAACGAGCAGTACTTC. Protein sequence: CASSLEGGNEQYF.